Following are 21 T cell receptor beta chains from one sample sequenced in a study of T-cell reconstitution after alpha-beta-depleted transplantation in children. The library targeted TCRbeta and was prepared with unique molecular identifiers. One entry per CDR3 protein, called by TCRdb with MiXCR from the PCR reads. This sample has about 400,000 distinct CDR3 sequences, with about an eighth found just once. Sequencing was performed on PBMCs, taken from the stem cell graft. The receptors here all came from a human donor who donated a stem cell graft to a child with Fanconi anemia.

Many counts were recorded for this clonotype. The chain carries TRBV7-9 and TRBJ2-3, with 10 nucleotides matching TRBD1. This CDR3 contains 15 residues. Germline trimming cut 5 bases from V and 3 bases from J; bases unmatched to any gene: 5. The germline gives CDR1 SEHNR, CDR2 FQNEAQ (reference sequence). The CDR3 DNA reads TGTGCCAGCAGCGACAGGGGGCAGGGGACAGATACGCAGTATTTT. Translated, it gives CASSDRGQGTDTQYF.

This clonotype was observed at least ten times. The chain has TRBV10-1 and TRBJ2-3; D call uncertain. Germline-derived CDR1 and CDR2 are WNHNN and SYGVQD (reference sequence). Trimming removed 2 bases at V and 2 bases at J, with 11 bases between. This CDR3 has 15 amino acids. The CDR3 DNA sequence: TGCGCCAGCAGTGAGGACTTCCCAGACACAGATACGCAGTATTTT. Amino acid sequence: CASSEDFPDTDTQYF.

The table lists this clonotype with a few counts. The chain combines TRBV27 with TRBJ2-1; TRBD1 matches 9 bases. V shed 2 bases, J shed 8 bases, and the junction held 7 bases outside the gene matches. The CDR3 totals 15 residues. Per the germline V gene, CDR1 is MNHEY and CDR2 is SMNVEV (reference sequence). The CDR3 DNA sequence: TGTGCCAGCAGTTTAGTAGGGACAGGGAAAGATGAGCAGTTCTTC. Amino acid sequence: CASSLVGTGKDEQFF.

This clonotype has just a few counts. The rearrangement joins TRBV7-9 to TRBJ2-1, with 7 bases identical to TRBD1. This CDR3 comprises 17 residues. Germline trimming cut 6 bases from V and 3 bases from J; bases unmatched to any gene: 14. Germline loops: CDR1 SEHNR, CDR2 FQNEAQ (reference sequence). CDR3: CASRGQADRRNYNEQFF. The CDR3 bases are TGTGCCAGCAGAGGGCAAGCGGACAGGCGAAACTACAATGAGCAGTTCTTC.

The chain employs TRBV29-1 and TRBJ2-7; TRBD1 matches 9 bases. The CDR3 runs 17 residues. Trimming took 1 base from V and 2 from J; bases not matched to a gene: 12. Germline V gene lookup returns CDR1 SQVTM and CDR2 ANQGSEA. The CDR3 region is CSVEGERGQGSTYEQYF. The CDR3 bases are TGCAGCGTTGAAGGGGAAAGGGGACAGGGATCCACCTACGAGCAGTACTTC.

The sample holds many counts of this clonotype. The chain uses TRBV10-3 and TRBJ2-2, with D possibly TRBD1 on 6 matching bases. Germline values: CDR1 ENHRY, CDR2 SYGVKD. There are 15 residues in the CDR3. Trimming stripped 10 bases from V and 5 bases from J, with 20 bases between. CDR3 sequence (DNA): TGTGCCACCCAAGAGGTCACAGGGTCAACCGGGGAGCTGTTTTTT. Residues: CATQEVTGSTGELFF.

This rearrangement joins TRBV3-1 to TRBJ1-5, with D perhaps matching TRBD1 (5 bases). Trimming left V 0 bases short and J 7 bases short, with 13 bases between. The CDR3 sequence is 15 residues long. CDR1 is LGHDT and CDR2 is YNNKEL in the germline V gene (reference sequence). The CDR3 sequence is CASSQDPGGGQPQHF. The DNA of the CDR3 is TGTGCCAGCAGCCAAGACCCCGGGGGAGGGCAGCCCCAGCATTTT.

The CDR3 is CASSPGTVTGELFF. The CDR3 nucleotides read TGCGCCAGCAGCCCCGGGACAGTTACCGGGGAGCTGTTTTTT. This chain joins TRBV5-1 and TRBJ2-2; 7 bases map to TRBD1. This CDR3 has 14 residues. The V segment lost 4 bases and the J segment 5 bases; nucleotides outside the gene matches: 5. Germline assignment: CDR1 SGHRS and CDR2 YFSETQ.

In nucleotides, the CDR3 is TGCGCCAGCAGCCAAGAGGCCGGGAGGGAAAATGAAAAACTGTTTTTT. It specifies CASSQEAGRENEKLFF. The chain employs TRBV4-1 and TRBJ1-4; D remains ambiguous. Trimming cost V 0 bases and J 5 bases, with 13 bases left between them. Germline-derived CDR1 and CDR2 are MGHRA and YSYEKL. The CDR3 loop spans 16 amino acids.

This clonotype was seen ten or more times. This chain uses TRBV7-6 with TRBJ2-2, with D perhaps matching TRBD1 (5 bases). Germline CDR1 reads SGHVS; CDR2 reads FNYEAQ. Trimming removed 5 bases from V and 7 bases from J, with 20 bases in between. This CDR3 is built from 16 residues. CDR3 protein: CASSPERQYGVGELFF. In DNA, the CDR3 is TGTGCCAGCAGCCCAGAAAGACAGTATGGAGTCGGGGAGCTGTTTTTT.

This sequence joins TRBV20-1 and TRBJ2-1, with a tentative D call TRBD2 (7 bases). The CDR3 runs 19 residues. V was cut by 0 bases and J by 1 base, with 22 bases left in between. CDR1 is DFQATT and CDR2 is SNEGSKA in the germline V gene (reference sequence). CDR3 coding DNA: TGCAGTGCTAGAGAGCGAGGGGGGGAACTTGCTTGGTCCTACAATGAGCAGTTCTTC. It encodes CSARERGGELAWSYNEQFF.

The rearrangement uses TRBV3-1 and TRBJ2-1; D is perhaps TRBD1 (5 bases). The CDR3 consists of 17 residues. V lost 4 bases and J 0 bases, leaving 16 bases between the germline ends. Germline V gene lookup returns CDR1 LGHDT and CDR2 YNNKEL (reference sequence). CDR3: CASSPSPGRVSYNEQFF. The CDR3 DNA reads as TGTGCCAGCAGCCCCAGCCCAGGCAGGGTCTCCTACAATGAGCAGTTCTTC.

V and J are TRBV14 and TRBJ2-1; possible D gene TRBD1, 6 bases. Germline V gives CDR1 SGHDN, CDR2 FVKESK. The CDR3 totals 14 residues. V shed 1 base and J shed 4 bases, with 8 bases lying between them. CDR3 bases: TGTGCCAGCAGCCAAGCACAGGGTTACAATGAGCAGTTCTTC. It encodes CASSQAQGYNEQFF.

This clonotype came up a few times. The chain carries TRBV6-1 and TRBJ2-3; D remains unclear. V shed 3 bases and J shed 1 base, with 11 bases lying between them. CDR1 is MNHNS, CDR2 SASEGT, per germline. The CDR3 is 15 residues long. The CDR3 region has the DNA TGTGCCAGCAGTGAGGGTTCCCATCGCACAGATACGCAGTATTTT. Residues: CASSEGSHRTDTQYF.

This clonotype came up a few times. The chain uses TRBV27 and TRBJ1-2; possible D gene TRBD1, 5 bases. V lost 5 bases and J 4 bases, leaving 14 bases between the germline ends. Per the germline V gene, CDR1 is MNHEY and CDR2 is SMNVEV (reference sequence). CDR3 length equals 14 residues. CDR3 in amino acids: CASSTTLGTYGYTF. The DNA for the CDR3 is TGTGCCAGCAGTACCACCTTGGGGACCTATGGCTACACCTTC.

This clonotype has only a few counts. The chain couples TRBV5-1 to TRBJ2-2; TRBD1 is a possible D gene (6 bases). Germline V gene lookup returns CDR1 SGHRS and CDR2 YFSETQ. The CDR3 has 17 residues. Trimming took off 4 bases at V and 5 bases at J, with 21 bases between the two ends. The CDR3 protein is CASSPIQGPHLTGELFF. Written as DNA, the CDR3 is TGCGCCAGCAGCCCAATACAGGGACCTCACCTTACCGGGGAGCTGTTTTTT.

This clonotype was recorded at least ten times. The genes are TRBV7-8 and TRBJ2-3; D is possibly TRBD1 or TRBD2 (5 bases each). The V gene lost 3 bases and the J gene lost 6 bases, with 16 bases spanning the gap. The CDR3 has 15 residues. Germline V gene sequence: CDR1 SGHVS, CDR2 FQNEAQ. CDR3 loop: CASSFGDDLRDTQYF. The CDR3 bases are TGTGCCAGCAGCTTTGGGGACGATTTAAGGGATACGCAGTATTTT.

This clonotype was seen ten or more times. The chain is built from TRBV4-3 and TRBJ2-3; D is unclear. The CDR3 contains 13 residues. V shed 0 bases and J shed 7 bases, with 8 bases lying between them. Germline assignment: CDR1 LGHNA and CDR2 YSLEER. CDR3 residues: CASSQEIRHTQYF. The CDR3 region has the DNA TGCGCCAGCAGCCAAGAAATCAGGCATACGCAGTATTTT.

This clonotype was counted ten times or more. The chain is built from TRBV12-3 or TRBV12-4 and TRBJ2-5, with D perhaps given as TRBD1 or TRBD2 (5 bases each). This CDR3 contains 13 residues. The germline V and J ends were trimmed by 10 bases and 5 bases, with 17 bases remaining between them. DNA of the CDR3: TGTGCCACCTCGATGGGGACCGGGGAGACCCAGTACTTC. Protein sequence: CATSMGTGETQYF.

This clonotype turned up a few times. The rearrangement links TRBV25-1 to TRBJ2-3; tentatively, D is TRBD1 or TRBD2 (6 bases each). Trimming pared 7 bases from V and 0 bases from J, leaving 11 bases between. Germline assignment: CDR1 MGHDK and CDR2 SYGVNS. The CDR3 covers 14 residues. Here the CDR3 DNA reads TGTGCCAGCAAGGGGGGCCGTAGCACAGATACGCAGTATTTT. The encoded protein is CASKGGRSTDTQYF.

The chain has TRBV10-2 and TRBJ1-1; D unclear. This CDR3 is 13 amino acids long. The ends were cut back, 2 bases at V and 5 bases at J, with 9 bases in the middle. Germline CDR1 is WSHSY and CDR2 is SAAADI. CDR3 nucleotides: TGCGCCAGCAGTGAGAAGGGTGCGACTGAAGCTTTCTTT. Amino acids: CASSEKGATEAFF.